These 11 T cell receptor beta chains were sequenced from one sample in a study of early T cells in non-severe SARS-CoV-2 infection. Using its own MiXCR run on the 5' RACE reads, TCRdb lists one record per CDR3 protein. The sample records around 92,000 distinct CDR3 sequences, around 10% being singletons. The source material was whole blood. The source of these receptors is an adult who was a healthcare worker with PCR-confirmed SARS-CoV-2 infection or an uninfected control (not recorded which).

This clonotype showed up many times. The gene calls are TRBV6-2 or TRBV6-3 and TRBJ1-2; tentative D call: TRBD1 (5 bases). V lost 2 bases and J 0 bases, leaving 13 bases between the germline ends. The CDR3 runs to 16 residues. Looked up from germline, CDR1 is MNHEY and CDR2 is SVGEGT. This CDR3 is CASSYRWGTPNYGYTF. CDR3 sequence (DNA): TGTGCCAGCAGTTACCGGTGGGGGACCCCTAACTATGGCTACACCTTC.

This clonotype was counted between two and nine times. V is TRBV29-1 and J is TRBJ2-5; no reliable D call. Germline-derived CDR1 and CDR2 are SQVTM and ANQGSEA. Deletions cut 4 bases from V and 3 bases from J, with 9 bases between. This CDR3 is built from 12 residues. CDR3 bases: TGCAGCGTTGGCCGTGGGGAAGAGACCCAGTACTTC. It specifies CSVGRGEETQYF.

J is TRBJ2-2 and V is TRBV7-9, with 8 bases identical to TRBD1. V shed 5 bases and J 1 base; nucleotides not matched to a gene: 3. The CDR3 is 15 amino acids. CDR1 is SEHNR, CDR2 FQNEAQ, per germline (reference sequence). The CDR3, as DNA: TGTGCCAGCAGCGGGGACAGGAAGAACACCGGGGAGCTGTTTTTT. Translation: CASSGDRKNTGELFF.

About this clonotype: One end of the junction is discordant with germline, which a read error may explain. This chain uses TRBV6-6 with TRBJ2-7, with 8 bases matching TRBD2. This CDR3 spans 16 amino acids. Germline-derived CDR1 and CDR2 are MNHNY and SVGAGI (reference sequence). The CDR3 protein is CASSRLTSAHSCEQYF. The CDR3 nucleotides are TGTGCCAGCAGTCGCCTGACTAGCGCCCACTCCTGCGAGCAGTACTTC.

The J gene is TRBJ2-7, the V gene TRBV7-9; D unresolved. Trimming pared 4 bases from V and 2 bases from J, leaving 9 bases between. The germline V gene encodes CDR1 SEHNR and CDR2 FQNEAQ (reference sequence). This CDR3 contains 13 residues. The CDR3 coding sequence is TGTGCCAGCAGCTGGGTTGGGGCCTACGAGCAGTACTTC. Its translation is CASSWVGAYEQYF.

This clonotype has a count of ten or more. The chain recombines TRBV28 with TRBJ2-3; 9 bases align to TRBD2. V lost 2 bases to trimming and J lost 5 bases; unmatched junction nucleotides: 5. The CDR3 is made up of 15 amino acids. The germline CDR1 and CDR2 sequences are MDHEN and SYDVKM. In nucleotides, the CDR3 is TGTGCCAGCAGTTTAGGGGGACTAGCCGGAGATACGCAGTATTTT. This codes for CASSLGGLAGDTQYF.

This clonotype was seen more than once but under ten times. The chain uses TRBV30 and TRBJ2-7; D gene unclear. V was pared by 2 bases and J by 0 bases, with 11 bases between. CDR1 and CDR2 (germline): GTSNPN, SVGIG (reference sequence). The length of the CDR3 is 14 residues. CDR3 coding DNA: TGTGCCTGGAGTTTTCAGCTTGTCTCCTACGAGCAGTACTTC. It yields the protein CAWSFQLVSYEQYF.

The chain links TRBV5-1 to TRBJ1-1; D unresolved. Germline V gene sequence: CDR1 SGHRS, CDR2 YFSETQ. This CDR3 is 15 amino acids long. Trimming pared 0 bases from V and 1 base from J, leaving 10 bases between. The CDR3 protein is CASSLGGHKNTEAFF. The DNA of the CDR3 is TGCGCCAGCAGCTTGGGCGGTCACAAGAACACTGAAGCTTTCTTT.

The sample holds a few counts of this clonotype. DNA for the CDR3: TGTGCCAGCAGTTTCACGGGGAGCTACACCTTC. This translates into CASSFTGSYTF. The V and J genes are TRBV12-3 or TRBV12-4 and TRBJ1-2; unclear D gene. V was cut by 3 bases and J by 9 bases, with 8 bases left in between. The CDR3 length is 11 residues.

This clonotype was picked up many times. V gene TRBV7-6 combines with J gene TRBJ1-1; maybe TRBD1 (5 bases). The CDR3 is 12 residues long. Germline V lookup: CDR1 SGHVS, CDR2 FNYEAQ. V was cut by 7 bases and J by 7 bases, with 13 bases left in between. The CDR3 region has the DNA TGTGCCAGCAAAGCGGCAGGGTTTGAAGCTTTCTTT. It is translated as CASKAAGFEAFF.

This chain uses TRBV12-3 or TRBV12-4 with TRBJ2-4; TRBD2 is a possible D gene (6 bases). The CDR3 consists of 14 residues. V was cut by 3 bases and J by 6 bases, with 12 bases left in between. The CDR3 sequence is CASSLGPGGNIQYF. CDR3 coding DNA: TGTGCCAGCAGTTTGGGCCCCGGGGGAAACATTCAGTACTTC.